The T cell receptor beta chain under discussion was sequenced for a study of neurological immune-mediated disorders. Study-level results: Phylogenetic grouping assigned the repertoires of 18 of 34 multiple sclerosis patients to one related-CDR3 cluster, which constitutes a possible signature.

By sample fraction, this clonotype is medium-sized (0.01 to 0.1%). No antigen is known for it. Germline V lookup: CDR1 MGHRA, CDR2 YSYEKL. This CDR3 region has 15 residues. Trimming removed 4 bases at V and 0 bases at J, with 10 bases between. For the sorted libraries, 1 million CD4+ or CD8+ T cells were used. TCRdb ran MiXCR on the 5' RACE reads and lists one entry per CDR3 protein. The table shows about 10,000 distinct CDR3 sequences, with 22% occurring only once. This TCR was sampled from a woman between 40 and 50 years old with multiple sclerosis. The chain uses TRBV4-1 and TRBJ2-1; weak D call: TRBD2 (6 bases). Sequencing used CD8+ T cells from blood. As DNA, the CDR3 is TGCGCCAGCAGCCTGGAGGGCCTCTCCTACAATGAGCAGTTCTTC. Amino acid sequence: CASSLEGLSYNEQFF.